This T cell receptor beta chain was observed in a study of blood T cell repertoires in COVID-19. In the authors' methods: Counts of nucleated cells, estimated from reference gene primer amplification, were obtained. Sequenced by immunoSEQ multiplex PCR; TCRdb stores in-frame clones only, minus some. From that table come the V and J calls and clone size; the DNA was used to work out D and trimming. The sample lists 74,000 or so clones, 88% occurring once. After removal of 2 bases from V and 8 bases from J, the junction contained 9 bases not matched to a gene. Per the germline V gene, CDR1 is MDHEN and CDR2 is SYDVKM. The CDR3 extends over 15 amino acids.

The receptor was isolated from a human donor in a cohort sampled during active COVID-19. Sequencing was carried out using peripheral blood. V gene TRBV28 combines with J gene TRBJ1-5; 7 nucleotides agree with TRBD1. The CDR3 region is CASSLPGQLWEPQHF. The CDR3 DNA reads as TGTGCCAGCAGTTTACCGGGACAGTTATGGGAGCCCCAGCATTTT.